Listed below are T cell receptor beta chains from one sample, sequenced in a study of breast tumors, draining lymph nodes, adjacent tissues. A single record per CDR3 protein comes from TCRdb applying MiXCR to the multiplex PCR reads. The sample holds about 270,000 distinct CDR3 sequences, about 30% seen once. Sequencing was carried out using axillary lymph node tissue. All receptors derive from a female donor with breast cancer. Some clones in this sample may be carry-over from other donors' samples. CDR3s include the opening cysteine and the closing phenylalanine or tryptophan. Fields, in order: V gene, J gene, D gene, clone size, CDR3 DNA, CDR3 protein. The D gene is left open where the match is weak. Rows may omit the clone size; those that give it use once, few, many or a size class.

>TRBV20-1|TRBJ2-7|.|many
TGCAGTGCTATGCGGCAGGGAGGTATAGACTACGAGCAGTACTTC
CSAMRQGGIDYEQYF
>TRBV10-3|TRBJ2-7|TRBD1|many
TGTGCCATCAGGGAGGGGACAGGGTACTCCTACGAGCAGTACTTC
CAIREGTGYSYEQYF
>TRBV7-9|TRBJ2-2|TRBD1|many
TGTGCCAGCAGCTTTAGGACAGGGGACACCGGGGAGCTGTTTTTT
CASSFRTGDTGELFF
>TRBV5-8|TRBJ2-3|.|many
TGTGCCAGCAGCATAAACGTCGCAGATACGCAGTATTTT
CASSINVADTQYF
>TRBV5-8|TRBJ2-7|TRBD2|.
TGTGCCAGCAGAAAACCGATTCAGGGAGCGGGAGGTAGTCCCTACGAGCAGTACTTC
CASRKPIQGAGGSPYEQYF
>TRBV10-3|TRBJ2-3|.|many
TGTGCCATCAGTGAGTTTGTGGGTCAAGGATACACAGATACGCAGTATTTT
CAISEFVGQGYTDTQYF
>TRBV7-3|TRBJ2-1|TRBD2|few
TGTGCCTGGAGTGTCCGAAGACTAGCGGGGGGGGGTGGGGATGAGCAGTTCTTC
CAWSVRRLAGGGGDEQFF
>TRBV7-9|TRBJ1-5|.|.
TGTGCCGGCAGCGCGGGGGACATTAGCAATCAGCCCCAGCATTTT
CAGSAGDISNQPQHF
>TRBV5-4|TRBJ2-7|.|many
TGTGCCAGCAGCTTGTTAGGAGGGGACGAGCAGTACTTC
CASSLLGGDEQYF
>TRBV29-1|TRBJ1-2|.|many
TGCAGCACCCAGGGACTTCGAGATGGCTACACCTTC
CSTQGLRDGYTF
>TRBV29-1|TRBJ2-4|TRBD2|many
TGCAGCGTAATGAGCGGGAGGGCCTCAAACATTCAGTACTTC
CSVMSGRASNIQYF
>TRBV4-1|TRBJ1-4|.|many
TGCGCCAGCAGCCATCTAGAGCCCGAAAAACTGTTTTTT
CASSHLEPEKLFF
>TRBV20-1|TRBJ1-5|.|.
TGCAGTGCGAGGGGCCGGGACCAGCCCCAGCATTTT
CSARGRDQPQHF
>TRBV20-1|TRBJ2-1|.|medium-sized
TGCAGTGCTAGGCCCACAGGGTACAATGAGCAGTTCTTC
CSARPTGYNEQFF
>TRBV20-1|TRBJ1-2|TRBD1|many
TGCAGTGCTTTGACAGGGGAATATGGCTACACCTTC
CSALTGEYGYTF
>TRBV11-2|TRBJ2-7|.|many
TGTGCCAGCAGCTCAAGCGTAGGGGTAGGGGAGCAGTACTTC
CASSSSVGVGEQYF
>TRBV9|TRBJ2-1|TRBD2|many
TGTGCCAGCAGCGAACTAGCGGCTCTCTACAATGAGCAGTTCTTC
CASSELAALYNEQFF
>TRBV28|TRBJ2-7|TRBD1|few
TGTGCCAGCAGTCCGGGACAGGCCGCCTACGAGCAGTACTTC
CASSPGQAAYEQYF
>TRBV20-1|TRBJ2-6|TRBD2|many
TGCAGTGCTAGAGGGGGGGTTCGGGCAAGCGGGGCTTCATCTGGGGCCAACGTCCTGACTTTC
CSARGGVRASGASSGANVLTF
>TRBV11-3|TRBJ2-1|.|many
TGTGCCAGTAGTCCCGGGAGTGAGCAGTTCTTC
CASSPGSEQFF
>TRBV6-4|TRBJ2-1|TRBD2|many
TGTGCCAGCAGTGCACTAGCGGGGGACAACAATGAGCAGTTCTTC
CASSALAGDNNEQFF
>TRBV9|TRBJ2-3|TRBD2|.
TGTGCCAGCAGCGCCGGGACTAGGCTAGATACGCAGTATTTT
CASSAGTRLDTQYF
>TRBV7-9|TRBJ2-1|TRBD2|many
TGTGCCAGCAGTCAAACAACCGGGAGGACGTACGGTGAGCAGTTCTTC
CASSQTTGRTYGEQFF